A single sample gave rise to the 28 T cell receptor beta chains below, sequenced in a study of identical twins. TCRdb analysed the 5' RACE reads with MiXCR anew, one entry per CDR3 protein. The repertoire holds a few hundred thousand distinct CDR3 sequences, 9.6% seen once, with 2.5% to 3.5% in the top ten. The sample was also linked to a second study, of yellow fever vaccine responses in identical twins.

Sequenced sample: PBMCs. Every receptor here comes from a woman younger than 35 in good health.

This clonotype was detected ten times or more. V is TRBV7-2 and J is TRBJ1-2; D is uncertain. Germline CDR1 and CDR2: SGHTA and FQGNSA. Trimming cost V 5 bases and J 0 bases, with 10 bases left between them. The CDR3 loop spans 14 amino acids. CDR3 coding DNA: TGTGCCAGCAGCCACGACCTTCCTAACTATGGCTACACCTTC. Translating it yields CASSHDLPNYGYTF.

In this sample, this clonotype turned up many times. CDR3 loop: CASSYEDWNEFF. CDR3 bases: TGTGCCAGCAGTTACGAGGACTGGAATGAGTTCTTC. This chain uses TRBV12-3 or TRBV12-4 with TRBJ2-1, with D tentatively TRBD2 (5 bases). V was trimmed by 4 bases and J by 14 bases, leaving 15 bases between them. This CDR3 spans 12 amino acids.

The chain couples TRBV5-1 to TRBJ2-2; D gene unclear. V was trimmed by 0 bases and J by 8 bases, leaving 14 bases between them. The CDR3 length is 15 residues. Germline CDR1 and CDR2: SGHRS and YFSETQ. For the CDR3, the DNA is TGCGCCAGCAGCTTGGCCAACACATTCGGAGGGGAGCTGTTTTTT. Translating gives CASSLANTFGGELFF.

This clonotype was counted at least ten times. The rearrangement joins TRBV12-3 or TRBV12-4 to TRBJ2-5, with D unclear. With 6 bases removed from V and 5 bases from J, the gap between germline ends came to 19 bases. The CDR3 has 15 amino acids. CDR3 loop: CASRAWSSRWETQYF. The CDR3 DNA sequence: TGTGCCAGCAGGGCGTGGTCGTCCAGGTGGGAGACCCAGTACTTC.

In its sample, this clonotype was seen a few times. This chain connects TRBV25-1 to TRBJ2-5; possibly TRBD2 for D (5 bases). The CDR3 length is 15 residues. Germline V lookup: CDR1 MGHDK, CDR2 SYGVNS. V was pared by 4 bases and J by 4 bases, with 16 bases between. CDR3 coding DNA: TGTGCCAGCAGTGTGGGAGCGGCCCCGCGAGAGACCCAGTACTTC. It translates to CASSVGAAPRETQYF.

The V and J genes are TRBV4-2 and TRBJ1-6; D not resolved. This CDR3 is 16 amino acids long. Deletions cut 0 bases from V and 0 bases from J, with 6 bases between. CDR1 LGHNA and CDR2 YNFKEQ come from the germline V gene. The CDR3 DNA sequence: TGTGCCAGCAGCCAAGATGGAGTCTCCTATAATTCACCCCTCCACTTT. This codes for CASSQDGVSYNSPLHF.

The chain links TRBV2 to TRBJ2-2; weak D call: TRBD1 (5 bases). The V and J ends lost 5 bases and 0 bases respectively, with 7 bases between them. From germline, CDR1 is SNHLY and CDR2 FYNNEI. This CDR3 has 14 amino acids. The CDR3 spells CASSRGTNTGELFF. In DNA, the CDR3 is TGTGCCAGCAGTAGGGGAACGAACACCGGGGAGCTGTTTTTT.

V and J are TRBV5-1 and TRBJ2-3; 13 bases line up with TRBD2. Trimming removed 4 bases from V and 3 bases from J; junction bases left unmatched: 14. In germline, CDR1 is SGHRS, CDR2 YFSETQ. This CDR3 has 19 residues. The CDR3 coding sequence is TGCGCCAGCAGCGCGGGACTAGCGGGATCCTTGGGGACGACAGATACGCAGTATTTT. It translates to CASSAGLAGSLGTTDTQYF.

V gene TRBV6-5 combines with J gene TRBJ2-1; D tentatively reads TRBD1 or TRBD2 (5 bases each). The length of the CDR3 is 15 residues. Trimming stripped 0 bases from V and 8 bases from J, with 14 bases between. The germline V gene encodes CDR1 MNHEY and CDR2 SVGAGI. The CDR3 sequence is CASSYSQGRGDEQFF. In DNA form, the CDR3 reads TGTGCCAGCAGTTACTCGCAGGGTAGAGGGGATGAGCAGTTCTTC.

The genes are TRBV5-1 and TRBJ2-3, with 11 nucleotides matching TRBD2. CDR3 length: 16 residues. Trimming cost V 4 bases and J 3 bases; bases outside gene matches: 7. CDR1 is SGHRS and CDR2 is YFSETQ in the germline V gene. The CDR3, as DNA: TGCGCCAGCAGCCCTGCGGCTAGCGGGAGGACAGATACGCAGTATTTT. Translated, it gives CASSPAASGRTDTQYF.

This clonotype has more than one count but fewer than ten. CDR3 sequence: CASSMGRRKGGELFF. The CDR3 nucleotides are TGTGCCAGCAGTATGGGCAGGAGAAAGGGCGGGGAGCTGTTTTTT. The chain joins TRBV28 to TRBJ2-2; D unclear. Trimming left V 5 bases short and J 7 bases short, with 17 bases between. Germline values: CDR1 MDHEN, CDR2 SYDVKM. The CDR3 contains 15 residues.

This clonotype has at least ten counts. The V gene is TRBV12-3 or TRBV12-4, the J gene TRBJ2-7, with D hard to call. This CDR3 has 11 amino acids. V lost 6 bases and J 2 bases, leaving 5 bases between the germline ends. The DNA of the CDR3 is TGTGCCAGCAGGGACGCCTACGAGCAGTACTTC. As protein: CASRDAYEQYF.

The chain carries TRBV20-1 and TRBJ2-1; TRBD2 aligns across 11 bases. The junction had 14 bases not matched to a gene; V was cut back by 3 bases and J by 7 bases. This CDR3 is 17 amino acids long. CDR1 is DFQATT and CDR2 is SNEGSKA in the germline V gene (reference sequence). The CDR3 loop reads CSASPPILAGDWNEQFF. The CDR3 DNA reads TGCAGTGCTAGTCCGCCTATACTAGCGGGAGATTGGAATGAGCAGTTCTTC.

This clonotype was found many times. The rearrangement links TRBV7-3 to TRBJ1-1; D might be TRBD1 (5 bases). Germline V lookup: CDR1 SGHTA, CDR2 FQGTGA. The CDR3 sequence is 14 residues long. V dropped 2 bases and J dropped 4 bases, with 11 bases sitting between them. Written as DNA, the CDR3 is TGTGCCAGCAGCTTATATAGGGGTACCACTGAAGCTTTCTTT. This gives the protein CASSLYRGTTEAFF.

The table lists this clonotype with many counts. The chain joins TRBV7-8 to TRBJ2-1, with TRBD2 matching over 9 bases. The CDR3 contains 16 residues. Germline assignment: CDR1 SGHVS and CDR2 FQNEAQ. V lost 5 bases to trimming and J lost 5 bases; unmatched junction nucleotides: 10. For the CDR3, the DNA is TGTGCCAGCAGCCTACTAGCGGGTCCCTTTAACAATGAGCAGTTCTTC. This codes for CASSLLAGPFNNEQFF. Full variable domain (remainder filled in from reference TRBV7-8 and TRBJ2-1): GAGVSQSPRYKVAKRGQDVALRCDPISGHVSLFWYQQALGQGPEFLTYFQNEAQLDKSGLPSDRFFAERPEGSVSTLKIQRTQQEDSAVYLCASSLLAGPFNNEQFFGPGTRLTVL.

This clonotype was seen a few times. The rearrangement links TRBV27 to TRBJ2-3; 12 nucleotides align to TRBD1. Germline assignment: CDR1 MNHEY and CDR2 SMNVEV (reference sequence). With 3 bases clipped from V and 1 base from J, the junction kept 5 bases outside the gene matches. The CDR3 length is 17 residues. The CDR3 DNA reads TGTGCCAGCAGTTTGAGGGGACAGGGGGCCGGCACAGATACGCAGTATTTT. Translation gives CASSLRGQGAGTDTQYF.

The rearrangement joins TRBV6-2 or TRBV6-3 to TRBJ2-1, with D tentatively TRBD1 or TRBD2 (6 bases each). The CDR3 loop spans 17 amino acids. The germline gives CDR1 MNHEY, CDR2 SVGEGT. V was pared by 0 bases and J by 0 bases, with 12 bases between. DNA for the CDR3: TGTGCCAGCAGTTACTCTCGAGGGGGGAGCTCCTACAATGAGCAGTTCTTC. It yields the protein CASSYSRGGSSYNEQFF.

This clonotype was counted ten times or more. The chain is built from TRBV2 and TRBJ2-5; a possible D gene is TRBD1 (5 bases). There are 16 residues in the CDR3. V was clipped by 6 bases and J by 2 bases, with 19 bases between them. The germline V gene encodes CDR1 SNHLY and CDR2 FYNNEI. The CDR3 is CASSKRRRQYQETQYF. The DNA of the CDR3 is TGTGCCAGCAGCAAAAGGAGACGACAGTATCAAGAGACCCAGTACTTC. Supplemented by reference TRBV2 and TRBJ2-5, the full variable domain reads EPEVTQTPSHQVTQMGQEVILRCVPISNHLYFYWYRQILGQKVEFLVSFYNNEISEKSEIFDDQFSVERPDGSNFTLKIRSTKLEDSAMYFCASSKRRRQYQETQYFGPGTRLLVL.

This chain uses TRBV7-9 with TRBJ1-3; D may be TRBD1 (5 bases). Germline assignment: CDR1 SEHNR and CDR2 FQNEAQ (reference sequence). This CDR3 has 14 residues. Trimming removed 5 bases from V and 0 bases from J, with 8 bases in between. The DNA for the CDR3 is TGTGCCAGCAGCCGCGGGGGCTCTGGAAACACCATATATTTT. Protein product: CASSRGGSGNTIYF.

The V call is TRBV6-4, the J call TRBJ2-1; maybe TRBD2 (7 bases). The CDR3 is 15 amino acids. Germline V gives CDR1 MRHNA, CDR2 SNTAGT. With 5 bases removed from V and 5 bases from J, the gap between germline ends came to 16 bases. The CDR3 nucleotides read TGTGCCAGCAGTTTAACGAGGGGGGGGAACAATGAGCAGTTCTTC. It encodes CASSLTRGGNNEQFF.

The chain uses TRBV7-9 and TRBJ1-5, with a weak D call TRBD1 (5 bases). CDR3 length equals 15 residues. V gave up 5 bases and J gave up 3 bases, with 14 bases separating them. In germline, CDR1 is SEHNR, CDR2 FQNEAQ (reference sequence). As DNA, the CDR3 is TGTGCCAGCAGCCCCGGGACTTACAACAATCAGCCCCAGCATTTT. Amino acid sequence: CASSPGTYNNQPQHF.

V and J are TRBV18 and TRBJ1-2; 9 positions agree with TRBD1. The CDR3 is made up of 15 amino acids. CDR1 is KGHSH, CDR2 LQKENI, per germline. J was trimmed by 8 bases and V by 3 bases; bases with no gene match: 10. The CDR3 DNA reads TGTGCCAGCTCACCGTCCCGGGACAGGGACAAGGGCTACACCTTC. This codes for CASSPSRDRDKGYTF.

The chain employs TRBV7-9 and TRBJ2-1; D tentatively reads TRBD1 or TRBD2 (5 bases each). CDR3 length equals 15 residues. V was clipped by 5 bases and J by 8 bases, with 19 bases between them. The V gene's germline CDR1 is SEHNR and CDR2 FQNEAQ (reference sequence). The DNA for the CDR3 is TGTGCCAGCAGCGCCGGGACCGTTTTTGGGGATGAGCAGTTCTTC. Translation: CASSAGTVFGDEQFF.

This clonotype has more than one count but fewer than ten. This chain connects TRBV29-1 to TRBJ2-1, with D tentatively TRBD1 (6 bases). The CDR3 is 14 residues long. Germline assignment: CDR1 SQVTM and CDR2 ANQGSEA. V shed 0 bases and J shed 4 bases, with 10 bases lying between them. The CDR3 loop reads CSVEDIGGYNEQFF. The CDR3 coding sequence is TGCAGCGTTGAAGATATAGGGGGTTACAATGAGCAGTTCTTC.

This clonotype has just a few counts. The chain combines TRBV12-3 or TRBV12-4 with TRBJ2-1; tentatively, D is TRBD2 (6 bases). Trimming stripped 4 bases from V and 9 bases from J, with 13 bases between. The CDR3 contains 13 residues. CDR3 bases: TGTGCCAGCAGTTCGCTAGCGAAGAGTGAGCAGTTCTTC. It yields the protein CASSSLAKSEQFF.

This clonotype has just a few counts. The rearrangement uses TRBV6-2 or TRBV6-3 and TRBJ1-1, with D unclear. From germline, CDR1 is MNHEY and CDR2 SVGEGT. The CDR3 has 13 residues. Between the trimmed V and J ends, which lost 3 bases and 5 bases, there was a span of 10 bases. Written as DNA, the CDR3 is TGTGCCAGCAGTTATTTGGTAGAAACTGAAGCTTTCTTT. It translates to CASSYLVETEAFF.

V gene TRBV15 combines with J gene TRBJ2-1, with 12 positions matching TRBD2. CDR1 and CDR2 from the germline V gene are LNHNV and YYDKDF (reference sequence). The CDR3 is 13 amino acids. V lost 7 bases, J lost 6 bases, and 1 base stayed unmatched. The DNA for the CDR3 is TGTGCCACCAAGGGACTAGCGGGCAATGAGCAGTTCTTC. This translates into CATKGLAGNEQFF.

This clonotype was seen at least ten times. The V and J genes are TRBV7-9 and TRBJ2-5, with 10 bases lining up with TRBD2. With V trimmed by 6 bases and J by 0 bases, 7 bases remained unmatched. There are 16 residues in the CDR3. CDR1 is SEHNR and CDR2 is FQNEAQ in the germline V gene (reference sequence). The CDR3 spells CASRASSGGNQETQYF. CDR3 nucleotides: TGTGCCAGCAGAGCCTCTAGCGGGGGAAACCAAGAGACCCAGTACTTC.